This TCR beta chain was identified in a study of blood T cells in healthy people across ages. Study as a whole: Per every two T cells, about one barcoded beta molecule was captured by template switching.

Trimming removed 4 bases at V and 0 bases at J, with 15 bases between. Looked up from germline, CDR1 is SGHRS and CDR2 is YFSETQ. CDR3 size: 16 residues. PCR was performed a second time for 7 to 11 cycles using a sample-barcoded 5' primer and a J-beta primer mix. Each CDR3 protein gets one entry after TCRdb re-called the 5' RACE reads with MiXCR. Altogether 800,000 to 950,000 distinct CDR3 sequences are present, approximately 35% being singletons, with the ten largest covering over 10%. The TCR was taken from a man aged 18-30 years in good health. This chain connects TRBV5-1 to TRBJ2-3, with D hard to call. Sequenced material: blood. The CDR3 sequence is CASSQDRTRSTDTQYF. CDR3 DNA sequence: TGCGCCAGCAGCCAAGACCGTACTCGAAGCACAGATACGCAGTATTTT.